This TCR beta chain derives from a study of T cell responses to AZD1222 COVID-19 vaccine. Libraries were prepared by immunoSEQ multiplex PCR; TCRdb keeps only in-frame clonotypes and omits some of them. This table holds about 120,000 clones, roughly 88% found once. Study observations and caveats: Repertoires were sampled only after the peak T cell response.

CDR1 is SEHNR, CDR2 FQNEAQ, per germline (reference sequence). V lost 1 base and J lost 3, with 12 bases in between. The CDR3 runs to 15 residues. The sample holds one count of this clone. The antigen is not known. The chain links TRBV7-9 to TRBJ2-5; perhaps TRBD1 as D (5 bases). Sequenced material: peripheral blood, taken on day 0 of MenACWY control vaccination. This clonotype was sampled from an adult in good health. The CDR3 reads CASSLGGLLKETQYF. The DNA of the CDR3 is TGTGCCAGCAGCTTAGGGGGCTTGTTGAAAGAGACCCAGTACTTC.